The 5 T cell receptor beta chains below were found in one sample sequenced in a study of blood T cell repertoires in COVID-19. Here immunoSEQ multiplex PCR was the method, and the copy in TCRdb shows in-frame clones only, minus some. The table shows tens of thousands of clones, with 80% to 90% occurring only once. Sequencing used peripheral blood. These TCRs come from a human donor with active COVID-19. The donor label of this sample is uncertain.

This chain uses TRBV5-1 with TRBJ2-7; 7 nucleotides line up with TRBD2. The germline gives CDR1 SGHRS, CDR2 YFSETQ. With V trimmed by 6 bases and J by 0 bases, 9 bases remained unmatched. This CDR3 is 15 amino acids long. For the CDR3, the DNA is TGCGCCAGCACAACGGGGGGTAGCGTCTCCTACGAGCAGTACTTC. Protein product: CASTTGGSVSYEQYF.

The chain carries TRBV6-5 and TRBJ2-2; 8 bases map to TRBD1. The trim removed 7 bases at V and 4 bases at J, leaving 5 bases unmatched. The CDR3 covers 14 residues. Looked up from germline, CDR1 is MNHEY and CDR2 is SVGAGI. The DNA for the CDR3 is TGTGCCAGCACTTATACAGGGGGCACCGGGGAGCTGTTTTTT. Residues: CASTYTGGTGELFF.

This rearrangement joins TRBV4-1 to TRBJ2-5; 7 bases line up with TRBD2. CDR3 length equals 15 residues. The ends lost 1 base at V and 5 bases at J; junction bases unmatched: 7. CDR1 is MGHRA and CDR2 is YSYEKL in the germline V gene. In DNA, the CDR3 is TGCGCCAGCAGCCAAGTGGGCGGGAGTTGGGAGACCCAGTACTTC. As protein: CASSQVGGSWETQYF.

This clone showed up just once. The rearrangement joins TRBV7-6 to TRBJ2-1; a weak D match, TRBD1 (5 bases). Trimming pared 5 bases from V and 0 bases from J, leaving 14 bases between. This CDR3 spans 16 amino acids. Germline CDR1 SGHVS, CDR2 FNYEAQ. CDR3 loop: CASSQGWGHSYNEQFF. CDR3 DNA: TGTGCCAGCAGCCAGGGCTGGGGCCACTCCTACAATGAGCAGTTCTTC.

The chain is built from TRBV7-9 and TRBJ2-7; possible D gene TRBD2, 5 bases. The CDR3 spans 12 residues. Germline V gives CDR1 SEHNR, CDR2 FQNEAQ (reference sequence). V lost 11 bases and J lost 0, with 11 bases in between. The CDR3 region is CASGEPSYEQYF. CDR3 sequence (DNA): TGTGCCTCCGGGGAGCCCTCCTACGAGCAGTACTTC.